Sequencing of this TCR beta chain was carried out in a study of naive and memory T cell subsets. Whole-study findings and limits: Over 85% of naive TCR sequences appeared only once, unlike memory subsets. In CD4 and CD8 cells, diversity dropped from naive through EMRA.

The beta constant-region primer was an equimolar mix of two oligonucleotides covering TRBC1 and TRBC2. The cDNA 3' end received a ligated single-stranded oligonucleotide carrying the SP2 primer and a 12-nucleotide UMI. TCRdb itself ran the UMI-ligation and nested PCR reads through MiXCR, one entry per CDR3 protein. The sample yields some 150,000 distinct CDR3 sequences, approximately 15% seen once. CMV status came from CD4+ T cell IFNgamma after overnight CMV lysate stimulation of fresh PBMCs. Details on this clonotype: Its antigen is currently unknown.

Germline V gene sequence: CDR1 SGHTA, CDR2 FQGNSA. J lost 3 bases, V lost 7 bases, and 10 bases had no gene match. CDR3 length: 15 residues. Source material: naive CD4+ T cells from blood. The gene calls are TRBV7-2 and TRBJ1-1; TRBD1 matches at 8 bases. The TCR comes from a human donor in good health. CDR3 in DNA: TGTGCCAGCACCCCAGGGGGCAGTTTTGACACTGAAGCTTTCTTT. Its protein product is CASTPGGSFDTEAFF.